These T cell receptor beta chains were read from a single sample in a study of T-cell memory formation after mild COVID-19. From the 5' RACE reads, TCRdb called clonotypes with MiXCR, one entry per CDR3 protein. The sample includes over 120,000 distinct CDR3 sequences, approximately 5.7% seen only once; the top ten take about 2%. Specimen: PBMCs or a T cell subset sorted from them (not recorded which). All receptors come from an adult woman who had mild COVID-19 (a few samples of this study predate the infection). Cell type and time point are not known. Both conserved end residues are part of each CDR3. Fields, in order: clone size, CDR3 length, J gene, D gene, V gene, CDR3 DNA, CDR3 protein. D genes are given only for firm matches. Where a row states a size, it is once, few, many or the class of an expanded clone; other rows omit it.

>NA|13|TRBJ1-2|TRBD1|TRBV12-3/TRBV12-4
TGTGCCAGCAGTATAATATCGGGACAGGGCTACACCTTC
CASSIISGQGYTF
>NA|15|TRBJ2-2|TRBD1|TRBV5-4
TGTGCCAGCAGATTCCAGACAGGGCACACCGGGGAGCTGTTTTTT
CASRFQTGHTGELFF
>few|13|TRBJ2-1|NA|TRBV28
TGTGCCAGCAGTTCCTACCAGGTTAATGAGCAGTTCTTC
CASSSYQVNEQFF
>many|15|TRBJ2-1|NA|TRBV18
TGTGCCAGCTCAAAGCTCGACAGTACCTACAATGAGCAGTTCTTC
CASSKLDSTYNEQFF
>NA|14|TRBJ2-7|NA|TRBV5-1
TGCGCCAGCAGGGGAGACAGTTGGACCTACGAGCAGTACTTC
CASRGDSWTYEQYF
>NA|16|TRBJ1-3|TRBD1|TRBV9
TGTGCCAGCAGCGGCGGACAGGGGAGGCCTGGAAACACCATATATTTT
CASSGGQGRPGNTIYF
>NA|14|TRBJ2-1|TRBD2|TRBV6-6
TGTGCCAGCAGTGCCGGGACTAGTATTCCCGAGCAGTTCTTC
CASSAGTSIPEQFF
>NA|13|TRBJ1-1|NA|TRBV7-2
TGTGCCAGCAGACAAAGCAGAAACACTGAAGCTTTCTTT
CASRQSRNTEAFF
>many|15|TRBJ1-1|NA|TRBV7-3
TGTGCCAGCAGCCTACAGGGAAGGATGAACACTGAAGCTTTCTTT
CASSLQGRMNTEAFF
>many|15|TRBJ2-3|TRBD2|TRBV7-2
TGTGCCAGCAGACCCGGACTAGCGGGCACAGATACGCAGTATTTT
CASRPGLAGTDTQYF
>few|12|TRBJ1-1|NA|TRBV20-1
TGCAGTGCTTCCAGGTTGAACACTGAAGCTTTCTTT
CSASRLNTEAFF
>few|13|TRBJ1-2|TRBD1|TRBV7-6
TGTGCCAGCAGCTCGACAGGGTATAGTGGCTACACCTTC
CASSSTGYSGYTF
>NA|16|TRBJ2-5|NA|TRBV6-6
TGTGCCAGCAGTTACTCGGCCGGGGCTAGCGCGGAGACCCAGTACTTC
CASSYSAGASAETQYF
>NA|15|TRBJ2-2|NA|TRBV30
TGTGCCTGGAGTCCCGGGCAGGGCGACACCGGGGAGCTGTTTTTT
CAWSPGQGDTGELFF
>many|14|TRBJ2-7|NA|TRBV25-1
TGTGCCAGCAGTGACTCTAGCTTACCTTACGAGCAGTACTTC
CASSDSSLPYEQYF
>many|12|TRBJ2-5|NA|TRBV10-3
TGTGCCATCAGTGACCCCGAAGAGACCCAGTACTTC
CAISDPEETQYF
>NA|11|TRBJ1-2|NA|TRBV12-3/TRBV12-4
TGTGCCAGCAGTACATTACGGTTCTACACCTTC
CASSTLRFYTF
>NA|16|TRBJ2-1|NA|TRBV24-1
TGTGCCACCAGTGATTCCCGGGCGGCCGGAATGGTCGAGCAGTTCTTC
CATSDSRAAGMVEQFF
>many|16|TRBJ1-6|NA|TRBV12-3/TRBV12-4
TGTGCCAGCAGTTTTGCAGGGACACCCTTTAATTCACCCCTCCACTTT
CASSFAGTPFNSPLHF
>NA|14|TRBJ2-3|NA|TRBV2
TGTGCCAGTGAGCTGGGGGGGCCTATAGATACGCAGTATTTT
CASELGGPIDTQYF
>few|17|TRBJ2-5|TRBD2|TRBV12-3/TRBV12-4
TGTGCCAGCAGTCCACATACAGCGGGGGGTAGACAAGAGACCCAGTACTTC
CASSPHTAGGRQETQYF
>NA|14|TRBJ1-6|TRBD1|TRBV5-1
TGCGCCATCAGCTTGGACAGGGTGAATTCACCCCTCCACTTT
CAISLDRVNSPLHF
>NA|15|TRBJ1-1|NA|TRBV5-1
TGCGCCAGCAGCTTGGCTCCGGACTTAAACACTGAAGCTTTCTTT
CASSLAPDLNTEAFF
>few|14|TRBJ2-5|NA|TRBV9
TGTGCCAGCAGCGTAGTTCCTAGCATGGAGACCCAGTACTTC
CASSVVPSMETQYF
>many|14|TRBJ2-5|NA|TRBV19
TGTGCCAGTAGTAGTATCGACTACCAAGAGACCCAGTACTTC
CASSSIDYQETQYF
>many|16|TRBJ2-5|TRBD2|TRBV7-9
TGTGCCAGCAGCCAACCGAGGACTAGCGTCCGGGAGACCCAGTACTTC
CASSQPRTSVRETQYF
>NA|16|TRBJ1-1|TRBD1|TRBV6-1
TGTGCCAGCAGTGAAGCGCACGAGGGGGCAAGGACTGAAGCTTTCTTT
CASSEAHEGARTEAFF
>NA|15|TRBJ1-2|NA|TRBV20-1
TGCAGTGCTAGAGTCAGGGCAGGGGTTACGTATGGCTACACCTTC
CSARVRAGVTYGYTF
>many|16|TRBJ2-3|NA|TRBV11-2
TGTGCCAGCAGCCCGAATAGGGGGGGCGGAACAGATACGCAGTATTTT
CASSPNRGGGTDTQYF
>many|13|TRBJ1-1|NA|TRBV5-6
TGTGCCAGCAGCGGACAGCGGAACACTGAAGCTTTCTTT
CASSGQRNTEAFF
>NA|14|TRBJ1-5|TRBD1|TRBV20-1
TGCAGTGCTTTGGACAGGGGGCTAATCCAGCCCCAGCATTTT
CSALDRGLIQPQHF
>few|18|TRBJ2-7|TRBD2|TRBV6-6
TGTGCCAGCAGTGGCGGACTAGCGGGGGGCCCTTTTCCCAACGAGCAGTACTTC
CASSGGLAGGPFPNEQYF
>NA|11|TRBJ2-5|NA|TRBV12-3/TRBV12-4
TGTGCCAGCAGCTCTCGGACGACCCAGTACTTC
CASSSRTTQYF
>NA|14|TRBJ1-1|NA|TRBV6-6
TGTGCCAGCAGTTATCCCCTTACGGGGGGTGAAGCTTTCTTT
CASSYPLTGGEAFF